This T cell receptor (beta chain) originates from a study of a mutant IDH1 vaccine in newly diagnosed glioma. Time point meaning: baseline, week 1 (first vaccination visit). Treatment described: pre-vaccination baseline after standard-of-care therapy. The CDR3 is 16 residues long. Germline V gives CDR1 SNHLY, CDR2 FYNNEI. With 5 bases removed from V and 0 bases from J, the gap between germline ends came to 16 bases. Sequencing was performed with immunoSEQ multiplex PCR; in TCRdb, only in-frame clones are kept and a portion is missing. The data contain just under 95,000 clones, around 82% of them singletons.

This rearrangement joins TRBV2 to TRBJ1-1, with D possibly TRBD1 on 5 matching bases. The TCR originated in a woman in her fifties or sixties with glioma. The specimen was PBMCs, collected from a glioma patient treated with radiotherapy, temozolomide or both. CDR3 sequence (DNA): TGTGCCAGCAGTCCCTTAAGAGACAGACTGAACACTGAAGCTTTCTTT. This translates into CASSPLRDRLNTEAFF.